This T cell receptor (beta chain) was recovered during a study of T cell responses to AZD1222 COVID-19 vaccine. Findings and caveats of the study: The peak T cell response came first, and repertoires were sampled only after it. Unmutated variant regions are reportedly the target of nearly half of TCRs that are spike-specific. White British donors predominated, females outnumbered males, and clonal diversity was possibly underestimated. Once two AZD1222 doses were given, Spike-specific TCR breadth and depth went up.

Of note for this clone: Antigen unknown.

Looked up from germline, CDR1 is KGHSH and CDR2 is LQKENI. CDR3 length equals 15 residues. Deletions cut 0 bases from V and 7 bases from J, with 10 bases between. Clones were sequenced by immunoSEQ multiplex PCR, and TCRdb holds only the in-frame ones, with some missing. Of roughly 150,000 clones detected, approximately 90% appear once; the ten largest clones hold over 1.5%. This sequence originates from an adult in good health. The rearrangement links TRBV18 to TRBJ1-6, with D unresolved. Source: peripheral blood, taken on day 0 of AZD1222 vaccination. The CDR3, as DNA: TGTGCCAGCTCACCACCGAGATCGGGCAATTCACCCCTCCACTTT. This encodes CASSPPRSGNSPLHF.